This T cell receptor (beta chain) was documented in a study of T cell responses to AZD1222 COVID-19 vaccine. Germline CDR1 is MNHEY and CDR2 is SVGEGT. With 5 bases removed from V and 1 base from J, the gap between germline ends came to 2 bases. This CDR3 comprises 12 residues. Produced via immunoSEQ multiplex PCR; TCRdb's table is partial and in-frame only. Among around 120,000 clones, 92% were seen once, and the ten largest hold more than 13%. The source was peripheral blood, collected on day 0 of AZD1222 vaccination. This chain joins TRBV6-2 or TRBV6-3 and TRBJ2-2; no clear D. The TCR originated in an adult in good health. The CDR3 here is CASSVNTGELFF. In DNA form, the CDR3 reads TGTGCCAGCAGTGTGAACACCGGGGAGCTGTTTTTT.